These 22 T cell receptor beta chains were all obtained from the same sample, sequenced in a study of blood T cell repertoires in COVID-19. Sequenced by immunoSEQ multiplex PCR; TCRdb stores in-frame clones only, minus some. The sample includes around 500,000 clones, roughly 90% seen only once; the top ten take approximately 2%. Sequencing input: PBMCs or T cells enriched from blood (not recorded which). The source of these receptors is a woman aged 40-49 years who had recovered from COVID-19.

The chain recombines TRBV28 with TRBJ1-4; 8 bases line up with TRBD1. This CDR3 has 15 residues. Germline lookup yields CDR1 MDHEN and CDR2 SYDVKM. The V segment lost 5 bases and the J segment 7 bases; nucleotides outside the gene matches: 9. Here the CDR3 DNA reads TGTGCCAGCAGTGAGGGAGGACAGGGAGGTGAAAAACTGTTTTTT. Its protein is CASSEGGQGGEKLFF.

Of note for this clone: The sample has other DNA sequences that encode this CDR3 too. The chain is built from TRBV7-2 and TRBJ1-6, with a tentative D call TRBD1 (5 bases). The V end lost 5 bases, the J end lost 0 bases, and 8 bases lay between the germline ends. The V gene's germline CDR1 is SGHTA and CDR2 FQGNSA. The CDR3 contains 15 residues. CDR3 in DNA: TGTGCCAGCAGCCCCCAGGGCTCCTATAATTCACCCCTCCACTTT. Its translation is CASSPQGSYNSPLHF.

The CDR3 DNA sequence: TGTGCCAGCAGTTACTCCCGGGAAGGACGGGAGCAGTACTTC. This gives the protein CASSYSREGREQYF. The chain links TRBV6-5 to TRBJ2-7, with a possible D match to TRBD2 (5 bases). The germline V and J ends were trimmed by 0 bases and 7 bases, with 13 bases remaining between them. Germline-derived CDR1 and CDR2 are MNHEY and SVGAGI. This CDR3 spans 14 amino acids.

This chain uses TRBV6-2 or TRBV6-3 with TRBJ2-5, with 7 bases fitting TRBD1. The CDR3 spans 14 residues. Per germline, CDR1 MNHEY and CDR2 SVGEGT. Trimming removed 2 bases from V and 7 bases from J; junction bases left unmatched: 7. CDR3: CASSYPRGLGTQYF. In nucleotides, the CDR3 is TGTGCCAGCAGTTACCCAAGGGGGCTGGGGACCCAGTACTTC.

This rearrangement joins TRBV4-1 to TRBJ2-3; 10 bases match TRBD2. Germline CDR1 reads MGHRA; CDR2 reads YSYEKL. Trimming cost V 4 bases and J 5 bases; bases outside gene matches: 9. The CDR3 runs 16 residues. CDR3 loop: CASSLGGTSVRDTQYF. CDR3 bases: TGCGCCAGCAGCCTTGGCGGGACTAGCGTTCGAGATACGCAGTATTTT.

The V call is TRBV5-1, the J call TRBJ2-2; 8 bases are a match to TRBD1. From germline, CDR1 is SGHRS and CDR2 YFSETQ. The CDR3 length is 15 residues. Trimming cost V 7 bases and J 7 bases; bases outside gene matches: 12. The CDR3 DNA reads TGCGCCAGCTCCCAACGGACAGGGCAGGACGGGGAGCTGTTTTTT. The encoded protein is CASSQRTGQDGELFF.

The genes are TRBV12-3 or TRBV12-4 and TRBJ1-1, with TRBD1 matching over 9 bases. V shed 6 bases and J 11 bases; nucleotides not matched to a gene: 10. This CDR3 spans 13 amino acids. CDR3 in DNA: TGTGCCAGCAGATCATCTAGGACAGGGGCGGCTTTCTTT. This encodes CASRSSRTGAAFF.

This chain uses TRBV19 with TRBJ2-7, with D possibly matching TRBD1 (5 bases). The CDR3 has 14 residues. Trimming took off 3 bases at V and 4 bases at J, with 13 bases between the two ends. Germline V gene lookup returns CDR1 LNHDA and CDR2 SQIVND (reference sequence). CDR3 protein: CASSIRSRGYEQYF. CDR3 coding DNA: TGTGCCAGTAGTATCCGGTCAAGGGGTTACGAGCAGTACTTC.

The chain has TRBV28 and TRBJ1-2; 8 nucleotides line up with TRBD1. The CDR3 runs 15 residues. Germline V gene sequence: CDR1 MDHEN, CDR2 SYDVKM. The J segment lost 8 bases and the V segment lost 10 bases, leaving 18 bases of the junction unmatched. CDR3 DNA: TGTGCCACAAGGGGGGGACCCGGACAGGGAGGCGGCTACACCTTC. As protein: CATRGGPGQGGGYTF.

The chain couples TRBV5-1 to TRBJ2-3, with 8 bases that match TRBD2. CDR1 is SGHRS, CDR2 YFSETQ, per germline. This CDR3 spans 15 amino acids. Trimming at V came to 5 bases and at J to 3 bases, leaving 8 bases not matched to a gene. CDR3 residues: CASRLAEGRTDTQYF. In DNA, the CDR3 is TGCGCCAGCAGACTAGCGGAGGGGAGAACAGATACGCAGTATTTT.

The gene calls are TRBV18 and TRBJ1-1; D is ambiguous. CDR3 size: 14 residues. V lost 1 base and J lost 7, with 13 bases in between. In germline, CDR1 is KGHSH, CDR2 LQKENI. In nucleotides, the CDR3 is TGTGCCAGCTCACCACGCGGCGGCGAAGGTGAAGCTTTCTTT. This encodes CASSPRGGEGEAFF.

V is TRBV9 and J is TRBJ1-3; the D gene is possibly TRBD1 (5 bases). The germline V gene encodes CDR1 SGDLS and CDR2 YYNGEE. Trimming shortened V by 3 bases and J by 9 bases, and 22 bases separated the two germline ends. The CDR3 sequence is 16 residues long. The CDR3 reads CASSAGGGLRTATIYF. In DNA, the CDR3 is TGTGCCAGCAGCGCGGGCGGGGGACTGCGGACGGCCACCATATATTTT. Complete variable domain (other parts from reference TRBV9 and TRBJ1-3): DSGVTQTPKHLITATGQRVTLRCSPRSGDLSVYWYQQSLDQGLQFLIQYYNGEERAKGNILERFSAQQFPDLHSELNLSSLELGDSALYFCASSAGGGLRTATIYFGEGSWLTVV.

This chain joins TRBV6-1 and TRBJ1-3; 7 nucleotides agree with TRBD1. The length of the CDR3 is 16 residues. V gave up 1 base and J gave up 3 bases; unmatched junction bases: 6. Germline CDR1 is MNHNS and CDR2 is SASEGT. For the CDR3, the DNA is TGTGCCAGCAGTGAAGAGGACAGGACGAATGGAAACACCATATATTTT. Amino acid sequence: CASSEEDRTNGNTIYF.

The V call is TRBV25-1, the J call TRBJ1-6, with D unclear. The CDR3 has 15 residues. Per germline, CDR1 MGHDK and CDR2 SYGVNS. Trimming left V 1 base short and J 7 bases short, with 11 bases between. The CDR3 reads CASSEFEGSNSPLHF. CDR3 nucleotides: TGTGCCAGCAGTGAATTTGAGGGCTCCAATTCACCCCTCCACTTT.

This rearrangement joins TRBV2 to TRBJ1-5, with 7 bases fitting TRBD1. This CDR3 region has 13 residues. Germline loops: CDR1 SNHLY, CDR2 FYNNEI. Unmatched junction bases numbered 6, after V lost 6 bases and J lost 7 bases. CDR3 in DNA: TGTGCCAGCAGCGGGACAGTCGGCCAGCCCCAGCATTTT. Translating it yields CASSGTVGQPQHF.

This rearrangement joins TRBV2 to TRBJ2-6; 10 bases line up with TRBD2. The J segment lost 2 bases and the V segment lost 4 bases, leaving 2 bases of the junction unmatched. Looked up from germline, CDR1 is SNHLY and CDR2 is FYNNEI. The CDR3 runs 16 residues. The DNA for the CDR3 is TGTGCCAGCAGTGCTAGCGGGAGAGCTGGGGCCAACGTCCTGACTTTC. Amino acid sequence: CASSASGRAGANVLTF.

Details on this clone: The junction departs from germline at one end; a sequencing error may be responsible. The chain joins TRBV5-1 to TRBJ2-5; a weak D match, TRBD2 (6 bases). CDR3 length equals 15 residues. From germline, CDR1 is SGHRS and CDR2 YFSETQ. The DNA of the CDR3 is TGCGCCAGCAGTTTGGGAGGTGGGTCTCAAGAGACCCAGTACTTC. As protein: CASSLGGGSQETQYF.

The genes are TRBV5-1 and TRBJ2-2, with D tentatively TRBD1 (5 bases). CDR3 length: 15 residues. CDR1 is SGHRS and CDR2 is YFSETQ in the germline V gene. V was trimmed by 1 base and J by 6 bases, leaving 13 bases between them. CDR3 protein: CASSLIARDPGELFF. In nucleotides, the CDR3 is TGCGCCAGCAGCTTGATCGCCAGGGATCCCGGGGAGCTGTTTTTT. Full variable domain (outside the CDR3, taken from reference TRBV5-1 and TRBJ2-2): KAGVTQTPRYLIKTRGQQVTLSCSPISGHRSVSWYQQTPGQGLQFLFEYFSETQRNKGNFPGRFSGRQFSNSRSEMNVSTLELGDSALYLCASSLIARDPGELFFGEGSRLTVL.

V gene TRBV24-1 combines with J gene TRBJ2-2; 14 bases agree with TRBD2. The V gene end was trimmed by 8 bases and the J gene end by 1 base; junction bases not matched to a gene: 5. The CDR3 sequence is 17 residues long. Germline V lookup: CDR1 KGHDR, CDR2 SFDVKD. The CDR3 nucleotides read TGTGCCACCAAGGGACTAGCGGGAGAGGGGAACACCGGGGAGCTGTTTTTT. It yields the protein CATKGLAGEGNTGELFF.

The V call is TRBV7-9, the J call TRBJ1-2; TRBD1 might be the D (5 bases). V lost 5 bases and J lost 2, with 12 bases in between. Germline CDR1 is SEHNR and CDR2 is FQNEAQ (reference sequence). This CDR3 has 14 amino acids. In nucleotides, the CDR3 is TGTGCCAGCAGCCCCCGATCAGGGAACTATGGCTACACCTTC. Protein: CASSPRSGNYGYTF.

This chain links TRBV2 with TRBJ2-2; D gene uncertain. Germline loops: CDR1 SNHLY, CDR2 FYNNEI. Trimming removed 4 bases from V and 5 bases from J, with 5 bases in between. This CDR3 contains 12 residues. The CDR3 DNA is TGTGCCAGCAGTGGGAGAACCGGGGAGCTGTTTTTT. As protein: CASSGRTGELFF.

The chain joins TRBV7-2 to TRBJ2-3, with D uncertain. The germline gives CDR1 SGHTA, CDR2 FQGNSA. The CDR3 runs to 14 residues. V was cut by 4 bases and J by 0 bases, with 8 bases left in between. CDR3 DNA sequence: TGTGCCAGCAGCTGGAGAACTAGCACAGATACGCAGTATTTT. Residues: CASSWRTSTDTQYF.